The rows below give T cell receptor beta chains drawn from one sample of a study of T cell repertoires in cytomegalovirus infection. MiXCR, applied by TCRdb to the reads, yields one record per CDR3 protein. The sample yields 350,000 to 550,000 distinct CDR3 sequences, roughly 30% seen once. The sample comprised PBMCs. The receptors derive from a human donor in good health (CMV status not recorded). Some clones in this sample may be carry-over from other donors' samples. The CDR3 runs from the conserved cysteine through the conserved F or W. Each record gives: D gene, J gene, clone size, V gene, CDR3 protein, CDR3 DNA. D genes are given only for firm matches. Size tells how often a clone was seen (once, few, many) or the class of an expanded clone, and some rows leave it out.

.	TRBJ2-7	few	TRBV29-1	CSVSGTANYEQYF	TGCAGCGTCTCTGGTACAGCGAACTACGAGCAGTACTTC
TRBD1	TRBJ1-1	.	TRBV12-3/TRBV12-4	CASNVRQGTVFNTEAFF	TGTGCCAGCAATGTGAGACAGGGGACGGTCTTCAACACTGAAGCTTTCTTT
.	TRBJ1-3	many	TRBV7-8	CASSDPTGPGFGNTIYF	TGTGCCAGCAGCGATCCGACAGGTCCGGGTTTTGGAAACACCATATATTTT
.	TRBJ2-5	.	TRBV7-9	CASSLGPTIQETQYF	TGTGCCAGCAGCTTAGGACCGACTATCCAAGAGACCCAGTACTTC
.	TRBJ1-3	few	TRBV5-4	CASSLTGGGNTIYF	TGTGCCAGCAGCTTAACAGGAGGGGGAAACACCATATATTTT
.	TRBJ2-5	.	TRBV6-6	CASTAGIQETQYF	TGTGCCAGCACTGCAGGGATCCAAGAGACCCAGTACTTC
.	TRBJ2-3	.	TRBV7-9	CAGSVGPDTQYF	TGTGCCGGCTCCGTGGGGCCAGATACGCAGTATTTT
.	TRBJ1-4	.	TRBV20-1	CSAREDTVNEKLFF	TGCAGTGCTAGAGAAGACACAGTTAATGAAAAACTGTTTTTT
TRBD1	TRBJ2-7	.	TRBV7-6	CASSLDRGPVYEQYF	TGTGCCAGCAGCTTAGACAGGGGGCCCGTCTACGAGCAGTACTTC
TRBD2	TRBJ2-5	few	TRBV20-1	CSARASGGPQETQYF	TGCAGTGCTAGAGCTAGCGGGGGGCCCCAAGAGACCCAGTACTTC
TRBD1	TRBJ1-1	.	TRBV6-2/TRBV6-3	CASSYSTGALNTEAFF	TGTGCCAGCAGTTACTCGACAGGGGCGCTGAACACTGAAGCTTTCTTT
.	TRBJ2-7	.	TRBV20-1	CSARDPPRHIYEQYF	TGCAGTGCTAGAGATCCTCCGAGACATATCTACGAGCAGTACTTC
.	TRBJ1-2	.	TRBV15	CATSRGGASYGYTF	TGTGCCACCAGCAGAGGAGGGGCCTCCTATGGCTACACCTTC
.	TRBJ2-6	.	TRBV5-6	CASSLGISGANVLTF	TGTGCCAGCAGCTTGGGGATCTCTGGGGCCAACGTCCTGACTTTC
TRBD1	TRBJ2-7	few	TRBV5-1	CASSLGRDRGSYEQYF	TGCGCCAGCAGCTTAGGCCGGGACAGGGGCTCCTACGAGCAGTACTTC
.	TRBJ1-1	many	TRBV7-2	CASSLVGGGTAYGEAFF	TGTGCCAGCAGCTTAGTGGGGGGGGGGACGGCATATGGGGAAGCTTTCTTT
.	TRBJ2-2	many	TRBV7-2	CASSSDVRAGELFF	TGTGCCAGCAGCTCCGACGTACGGGCCGGGGAGCTGTTTTTT
.	TRBJ2-3	.	TRBV12-3/TRBV12-4	CANSQASTDKQYF	TGTGCCAACTCCCAGGCTAGCACAGATAAGCAGTATTTT
TRBD1	TRBJ2-5	.	TRBV6-1	CASFGQARLQETQYF	TGTGCCAGCTTCGGACAGGCGAGACTCCAAGAGACCCAGTACTTC
TRBD1	TRBJ1-1	many	TRBV28	CASSWTGSTEAFF	TGTGCCAGCAGTTGGACAGGGAGCACTGAAGCTTTCTTT
TRBD1	TRBJ2-7	.	TRBV28	CASSPDRVNSYEQYF	TGTGCCAGCAGTCCAGACAGGGTGAATTCCTACGAGCAGTACTTC
TRBD1	TRBJ1-6	.	TRBV5-1	CASTRGLDNSPLHF	TGCGCCAGCACAAGGGGGCTGGATAATTCACCCCTCCACTTT
TRBD2	TRBJ2-7	.	TRBV5-5	CASSQGSRGSEQYF	TGTGCCAGCAGCCAAGGGAGCCGCGGGAGCGAGCAGTACTTC
TRBD2	TRBJ2-7	.	TRBV11-2	CASSLAGTSGGAGYEQYF	TGTGCCAGCAGCTTAGCCGGGACTAGCGGGGGGGCGGGGTACGAGCAGTACTTC
.	TRBJ2-7	few	TRBV15	CATSRDNGDREQYF	TGTGCCACCAGCAGAGATAATGGGGACCGCGAGCAGTACTTC
TRBD1	TRBJ2-3	.	TRBV7-9	CASSPAGTGWQTQYF	TGTGCCAGCAGCCCGGCCGGGACAGGGTGGCAAACGCAGTATTTT
.	TRBJ2-3	many	TRBV6-2/TRBV6-3	CASSQTDTQYF	TGTGCCAGCAGTCAGACAGATACGCAGTATTTT
TRBD2	TRBJ2-1	.	TRBV20-1	CSASPPGGPNEQFF	TGCAGTGCCTCACCCCCGGGGGGACCCAATGAGCAGTTCTTC
.	TRBJ1-5	few	TRBV28	CASTNAGNSNQPQHF	TGTGCCAGCACTAATGCCGGGAATAGCAATCAGCCCCAGCATTTT
.	TRBJ2-7	few	TRBV24-1	CATSDEQGYEQYF	TGTGCCACCAGTGACGAACAAGGATACGAGCAGTACTTC
.	TRBJ2-5	.	TRBV6-2/TRBV6-3	CASSGEGRAYQETQYF	TGTGCCAGCAGTGGCGAAGGCAGGGCCTACCAAGAGACCCAGTACTTC
.	TRBJ2-7	.	TRBV14	CASSRGGKQYF	TGTGCCAGCAGCCGGGGCGGGAAACAGTACTTC
.	TRBJ2-1	.	TRBV11-2	CASSYGPVTHNDQFF	TGTGCCAGCAGCTACGGACCCGTGACCCACAATGATCAGTTCTTC
.	TRBJ1-2	many	TRBV19	CASSIPGQKTNYGYTF	TGTGCCAGTAGTATCCCCGGACAGAAAACTAACTATGGCTACACCTTC
.	TRBJ1-6	.	TRBV6-5	CASSYSRSSYNSPLHF	TGTGCCAGCAGTTACTCACGGAGCTCCTATAATTCACCCCTCCACTTT
.	TRBJ1-4	.	TRBV24-1	CATSDPGGGGANEKLFF	TGTGCCACCAGTGACCCAGGCGGAGGGGGGGCGAATGAAAAACTGTTTTTT
.	TRBJ1-6	.	TRBV23-1	CASSQSRTTF	TGCGCCAGCAGTCAATCGAGGACGACCTTT
.	TRBJ2-7	.	TRBV6-5	CASSYSARGYEQYF	TGTGCCAGCAGTTACTCCGCCAGGGGCTACGAGCAGTACTTC
TRBD1	TRBJ1-6	.	TRBV2	CASSPGTEDWSSYNSPLHF	TGTGCCAGCAGTCCCGGGACAGAGGATTGGAGCTCCTATAATTCACCCCTCCACTTT